The 32 T cell receptor beta chains listed next were all sequenced from one sample in a study of sequential checkpoint blockade in melanoma. The treatment was: randomized to nivolumab then ipilimumab (arm A) or the reverse (arm B). Some clones are missing from TCRdb's copy, which holds only in-frame ones; the method was immunoSEQ multiplex PCR. Here the sample spans 40,000 or so clones, 75% to 90% being singletons. The sample here was CD8+ T cells sorted from blood (inferred from file names), taken from a patient given nivolumab and ipilimumab in sequence. These receptors were obtained from a human donor with melanoma.

V is TRBV7-2 and J is TRBJ1-1, with D unresolved. The V end was cut by 8 bases, the J end by 4 bases, with 17 bases between. The CDR3 spans 14 residues. Germline V lookup: CDR1 SGHTA, CDR2 FQGNSA. The DNA for the CDR3 is TGTGCCAGCTTGCCACATATAACCGTCACTGAAGCTTTCTTT. This translates into CASLPHITVTEAFF.

This clone has only a few counts. This rearrangement joins TRBV6-5 to TRBJ2-7, with a weak D call TRBD1 (6 bases). Trimming removed 5 bases at V and 3 bases at J, with 17 bases between. Germline values: CDR1 MNHEY, CDR2 SVGAGI. This CDR3 has 15 residues. The CDR3 DNA is TGTGCCAGCAGTGACTACAGGGCGAACCGCTACGAGCAGTACTTC. It specifies CASSDYRANRYEQYF.

This clone has a handful of counts. CDR3 amino acids: CASSLYTGATEAFF. CDR3 DNA sequence: TGCGCCAGCAGCTTATACACAGGGGCCACTGAAGCTTTCTTT. This chain connects TRBV5-1 to TRBJ1-1; 7 nucleotides match TRBD1. V was pared by 2 bases and J by 4 bases, with 5 bases of the junction left unmatched. The CDR3 is 14 residues long. Germline-derived CDR1 and CDR2 are SGHRS and YFSETQ.

The rearrangement joins TRBV7-9 to TRBJ2-7; TRBD2 might be the D (5 bases). CDR1 is SEHNR, CDR2 FQNEAQ, per germline (reference sequence). Trimming removed 5 bases from V and 3 bases from J, with 11 bases in between. The length of the CDR3 is 13 residues. DNA of the CDR3: TGTGCCAGCAGCATGGTGGCGGGCTACGAGCAGTACTTC. The encoded protein is CASSMVAGYEQYF.

In nucleotides, the CDR3 is TGTGCCAGCAGTTTTCTAGTCGCTAGCGGGCTCGAGGTAGATACGCAGTATTTT. This sequence encodes CASSFLVASGLEVDTQYF. V usage is TRBV27 and J usage is TRBJ2-3, with TRBD2 matching 8 bases. This CDR3 spans 18 amino acids. Per germline, CDR1 MNHEY and CDR2 SMNVEV (reference sequence). With V trimmed by 3 bases and J by 5 bases, 16 bases remained unmatched.

The genes are TRBV7-6 and TRBJ2-7; 11 positions match TRBD2. CDR3 length: 15 amino acids. Germline lookup yields CDR1 SGHVS and CDR2 FNYEAQ. In DNA, the CDR3 is TGTGCCAGCAGCCCAACTAGCGGGGGCGGCTACGTGCAGTACGTC. Protein product: CASSPTSGGGYVQYV.

The chain employs TRBV27 and TRBJ1-1; TRBD1 might be the D (5 bases). The V gene lost 5 bases and the J gene lost 0 bases, with 13 bases spanning the gap. Germline assignment: CDR1 MNHEY and CDR2 SMNVEV (reference sequence). This CDR3 spans 15 amino acids. CDR3: CASSLVGHLNTEAFF. Here the CDR3 DNA reads TGTGCCAGCAGTCTTGTCGGACACCTGAACACTGAAGCTTTCTTT.

V is TRBV27 and J is TRBJ2-7; no clear D gene. Per the germline V gene, CDR1 is MNHEY and CDR2 is SMNVEV (reference sequence). This CDR3 is 13 amino acids long. Trimming pared 3 bases from V and 0 bases from J, leaving 6 bases between. The CDR3 region is CASSFQVSYEQYF. CDR3 nucleotides: TGTGCCAGCAGTTTTCAGGTCTCCTACGAGCAGTACTTC.

The chain is built from TRBV2 and TRBJ2-5, with D tentatively TRBD2 (6 bases). Germline CDR1 is SNHLY and CDR2 is FYNNEI. Trimming stripped 1 base from V and 2 bases from J, with 8 bases between. This CDR3 contains 14 residues. The CDR3 DNA is TGTGCCAGCAGTGAAGGGGGGGTTCAAGAGACCCAGTACTTC. Protein product: CASSEGGVQETQYF.

This sequence joins TRBV19 and TRBJ1-2; 7 bases agree with TRBD1. Germline CDR1 reads LNHDA; CDR2 reads SQIVND (reference sequence). The V gene end was trimmed by 2 bases and the J gene end by 2 bases; junction bases not matched to a gene: 2. The CDR3 runs 14 residues. The CDR3 nucleotides read TGTGCCAGTAGTATATGGGACAGCAACTATGGCTACACCTTC. Translating it yields CASSIWDSNYGYTF.

This rearrangement joins TRBV29-1 to TRBJ1-4; 8 nucleotides match TRBD1. V was pared by 6 bases and J by 6 bases, with 0 bases of the junction left unmatched. The CDR3 is made up of 11 amino acids. The V gene's germline CDR1 is SQVTM and CDR2 ANQGSEA. The CDR3 spells CSVTGDEKLFF. The CDR3 DNA reads as TGCAGCGTGACAGGGGATGAAAAACTGTTTTTT.

A single count supports this clone. For the CDR3, the DNA is TGTGCCAGCTCCCAGGGCGGAAGAACCGAGCAGTACGTC. This encodes CASSQGGRTEQYV. The chain recombines TRBV6-6 with TRBJ2-7, with D possibly being TRBD1 (5 bases). V lost 8 bases and J lost 6, with 17 bases in between. Germline V gives CDR1 MNHNY, CDR2 SVGAGI (reference sequence). This CDR3 is 13 amino acids long.

The V and J genes are TRBV4-3 and TRBJ1-5; D gene ambiguous. Looked up from germline, CDR1 is LGHNA and CDR2 is YSLEER. CDR3 size: 14 residues. Trimming stripped 1 base from V and 10 bases from J, with 14 bases between. For the CDR3, the DNA is TGCGCCAGCAGCCAAGGCGCGGCTGCGGGACCCCAGCATTTT. As protein: CASSQGAAAGPQHF.

In this sample, this clone turned up once. The V call is TRBV4-3, the J call TRBJ2-1, with D possibly TRBD2 on 6 matching bases. V lost 2 bases to trimming and J lost 7 bases, with 15 bases between them. The germline V gene encodes CDR1 LGHNA and CDR2 YSLEER. There are 15 residues in the CDR3. The CDR3 reads CASSQTVGTGNEQFF. In DNA, the CDR3 is TGCGCCAGCAGCCAAACAGTAGGGACTGGGAATGAGCAGTTCTTC.

This clone was found a few times. The gene calls are TRBV7-9 and TRBJ1-2; the D is unclear. The CDR3 contains 15 residues. Between the trimmed V and J ends, which lost 5 bases and 2 bases, there was a span of 15 bases. Per the germline V gene, CDR1 is SEHNR and CDR2 is FQNEAQ (reference sequence). The CDR3 sequence: CASSPPATPNYGYTF. The DNA for the CDR3 is TGTGCCAGCAGCCCTCCGGCGACACCCAACTATGGCTACACCTTC. Full variable domain (missing parts from reference TRBV7-9 and TRBJ1-2): DTGVSQNPRHKITKRGQNVTFRCDPISEHNRLYWYRQTLGQGPEFLTYFQNEAQLEKSRLLSDRFSAERPKGSFSTLEIQRTEQGDSAMYLCASSPPATPNYGYTFGSGTRLTVV.

This clone was detected only once. The V gene is TRBV27, the J gene TRBJ1-4; D possibly corresponds to TRBD1 (5 bases). Germline V gene sequence: CDR1 MNHEY, CDR2 SMNVEV (reference sequence). CDR3 length: 14 residues. Trimming cost V 3 bases and J 12 bases, with 17 bases left between them. The CDR3 DNA reads as TGTGCCAGCAGTTTCGGGCAGGGAATTGGAGAACTGTTTTTT. This codes for CASSFGQGIGELFF.

The V call is TRBV13, the J call TRBJ2-7, with TRBD1 matching 7 bases. Germline V gene data show CDR1 as PRHDT and CDR2 as FYEKMQ (reference sequence). V trimming: 0 bases; J trimming: 0 bases; junction bases outside the gene matches: 5. The length of the CDR3 is 16 residues. CDR3 region: CASSLGGTGASYEQYV. CDR3 DNA: TGTGCCAGCAGCTTAGGGGGTACAGGGGCCTCCTACGAGCAGTACGTC.

For this clone: In the same sample, other DNA sequences code for this CDR3. The chain combines TRBV9 with TRBJ2-7; TRBD1 aligns across 8 bases. The CDR3 totals 14 residues. Trimming at V came to 2 bases and at J to 2 bases, leaving 3 bases not matched to a gene. Germline V lookup: CDR1 SGDLS, CDR2 YYNGEE. Here the CDR3 DNA reads TGTGCCAGCAGCGTCGGGACAGGCACCTACGAGCAGTACTTC. Translating gives CASSVGTGTYEQYF.

This clone was picked up one time. This chain uses TRBV6-5 with TRBJ2-5, with TRBD1 as a possible D gene (6 bases). Germline V gene lookup returns CDR1 MNHEY and CDR2 SVGAGI. This CDR3 contains 16 residues. V lost 1 base and J lost 2, with 14 bases in between. The CDR3 is CASSYWPGEGQETQYF. The DNA of the CDR3 is TGTGCCAGCAGTTACTGGCCAGGGGAAGGGCAAGAGACCCAGTACTTC.

The chain couples TRBV28 to TRBJ2-1; D is possibly TRBD2 (6 bases). CDR3 length equals 18 residues. Looked up from germline, CDR1 is MDHEN and CDR2 is SYDVKM. With 6 bases removed from V and 3 bases from J, the gap between germline ends came to 24 bases. CDR3 amino acids: CASRPDGGLGSDYNEQFF. CDR3 nucleotides: TGTGCCAGCAGACCGGACGGAGGGCTGGGTAGCGACTACAATGAGCAGTTCTTC.

This chain uses TRBV13 with TRBJ1-5; no firm D call. Germline CDR1 and CDR2: PRHDT and FYEKMQ (reference sequence). Deletions cut 2 bases from V and 3 bases from J, with 8 bases between. CDR3 length equals 14 residues. As DNA, the CDR3 is TGTGCCAGCAGCTTATCCAGGTACAATCAGCCCCAGCATTTT. It codes for CASSLSRYNQPQHF.

This sequence joins TRBV10-2 and TRBJ2-7, with D possibly being TRBD1 (8 bases). The CDR3 sequence is 15 residues long. Trimming pared 9 bases from V and 4 bases from J, leaving 22 bases between. Germline values: CDR1 WSHSY, CDR2 SAAADI. The CDR3 nucleotides read TGCGCCAGGGGGGGGAACAGGGGGAGAGGGTACGAGCAGTACTTC. It specifies CARGGNRGRGYEQYF.

The V and J genes are TRBV10-1 and TRBJ2-2; 7 bases align to TRBD1. Germline loops: CDR1 WNHNN, CDR2 SYGVQD (reference sequence). The CDR3 is made up of 12 amino acids. Trimming took 5 bases from V and 6 from J; bases not matched to a gene: 0. The CDR3 DNA reads TGCGCCAGCAGTCAGGGGGCCGGGGAGCTGTTTTTT. Protein: CASSQGAGELFF.

This clone was seen more than once but under ten times. This sequence joins TRBV19 and TRBJ1-5; 8 bases align to TRBD1. This CDR3 has 14 residues. V lost 10 bases to trimming and J lost 6 bases; unmatched junction nucleotides: 11. CDR1 LNHDA and CDR2 SQIVND come from the germline V gene (reference sequence). The CDR3 region has the DNA TGTGCCACAGACCCAGGGGGCGAATTTCAGCCCCAGCATTTT. Its translation is CATDPGGEFQPQHF.

The V and J genes are TRBV27 and TRBJ1-5; a possible D gene is TRBD1 (5 bases). Germline loops: CDR1 MNHEY, CDR2 SMNVEV (reference sequence). The CDR3 sequence is 18 residues long. V lost 2 bases and J lost 6, with 23 bases in between. Here the CDR3 reads CASSLKMPSYRWIQPQHF. The CDR3 DNA reads TGTGCCAGCAGTTTAAAGATGCCCTCTTACAGGTGGATTCAGCCCCAGCATTTT.

The chain couples TRBV4-1 to TRBJ2-1; 8 bases fit TRBD1. The V segment lost 8 bases and the J segment 5 bases; nucleotides outside the gene matches: 11. The length of the CDR3 is 15 residues. Germline CDR1 is MGHRA and CDR2 is YSYEKL. The CDR3 region has the DNA TGCGCCAGCCGACCCGGGACAGGTGACCACAATGAGCAGTTCTTC. Protein sequence: CASRPGTGDHNEQFF.

The chain couples TRBV7-9 to TRBJ2-3; D gene uncertain. Germline loops: CDR1 SEHNR, CDR2 FQNEAQ (reference sequence). The V and J ends lost 5 bases and 2 bases respectively, with 14 bases between them. This CDR3 has 15 residues. The chain's CDR3 is CASSPRSPTTDTQYF. CDR3 DNA sequence: TGTGCCAGCAGCCCCCGGAGCCCAACCACAGATACGCAGTATTTT.

J is TRBJ2-7 and V is TRBV7-2; 7 nucleotides align to TRBD1. The CDR3 extends over 15 amino acids. V was pared by 1 base and J by 5 bases, with 8 bases of the junction left unmatched. Germline V CDR1 and CDR2: SGHTA, FQGNSA. The CDR3, as DNA: TGTGCCAGCAGCTTAGAATTTGTGGGACAGCACGAGCAGTACTTC. This gives the protein CASSLEFVGQHEQYF. The full variable domain, with the rest looked up from reference TRBV7-2 and TRBJ2-7, is GAGVSQSPSNKVTEKGKDVELRCDPISGHTALYWYRQSLGQGLEFLIYFQGNSAPDKSGLPSDRFSAERTGGSVSTLTIQRTQQEDSAVYLCASSLEFVGQHEQYFGPGTRLTVT.

V and J are TRBV5-1 and TRBJ2-3; 8 nucleotides align to TRBD1. In germline, CDR1 is SGHRS, CDR2 YFSETQ. V gave up 4 bases and J gave up 2 bases; unmatched junction bases: 6. The CDR3 totals 15 residues. CDR3 sequence reads: CASSLDRATTDTQYF. In nucleotides, the CDR3 is TGCGCCAGCAGCCTGGACAGGGCCACCACAGATACGCAGTATTTT.

V gene TRBV27 combines with J gene TRBJ1-5; D remains unclear. The length of the CDR3 is 12 residues. V was trimmed by 5 bases and J by 4 bases, leaving 6 bases between them. Germline CDR1 and CDR2: MNHEY and SMNVEV (reference sequence). For the CDR3, the DNA is TGTGCCAGCAGTATCCCTAATCAGCCCCAGCATTTT. Its protein is CASSIPNQPQHF.

The CDR3 sequence is CSVLSRGYEQYF. The CDR3 DNA reads as TGCAGCGTCCTCTCGAGGGGGTACGAGCAGTACTTC. J is TRBJ2-7 and V is TRBV29-1; D may be TRBD1 (6 bases). The CDR3 extends over 12 amino acids. The germline V gene encodes CDR1 SQVTM and CDR2 ANQGSEA. V was clipped by 6 bases and J by 4 bases, with 13 bases between them.

This clone was observed a few times. The chain couples TRBV5-1 to TRBJ2-7; 10 nucleotides align to TRBD2. From germline, CDR1 is SGHRS and CDR2 YFSETQ. This CDR3 has 12 residues. V gave up 4 bases and J gave up 6 bases; unmatched junction bases: 1. The CDR3 is CASSVAGGEQYF. The CDR3 nucleotides are TGCGCCAGCAGCGTAGCGGGAGGCGAGCAGTACTTC.